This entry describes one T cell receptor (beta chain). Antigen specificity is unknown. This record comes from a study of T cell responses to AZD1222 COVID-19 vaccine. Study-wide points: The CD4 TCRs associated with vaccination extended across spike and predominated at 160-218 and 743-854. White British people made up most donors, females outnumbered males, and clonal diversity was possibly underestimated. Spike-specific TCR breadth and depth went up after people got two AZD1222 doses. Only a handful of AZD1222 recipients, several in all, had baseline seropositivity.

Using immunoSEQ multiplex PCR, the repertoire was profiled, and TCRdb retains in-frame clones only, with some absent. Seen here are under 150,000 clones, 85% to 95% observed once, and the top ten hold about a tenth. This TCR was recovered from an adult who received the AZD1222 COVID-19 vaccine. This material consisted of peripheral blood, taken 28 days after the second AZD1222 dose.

The CDR3 here is CASSLETGARNQPQHF. Written as DNA, the CDR3 is TGTGCCAGCAGTTTAGAAACAGGAGCGCGGAATCAGCCCCAGCATTTT. The J gene is TRBJ1-5, the V gene TRBV28; D perhaps matches TRBD1 (5 bases). Germline V gives CDR1 MDHEN, CDR2 SYDVKM. The CDR3 contains 16 residues. V dropped 2 bases and J dropped 4 bases, with 15 bases sitting between them.